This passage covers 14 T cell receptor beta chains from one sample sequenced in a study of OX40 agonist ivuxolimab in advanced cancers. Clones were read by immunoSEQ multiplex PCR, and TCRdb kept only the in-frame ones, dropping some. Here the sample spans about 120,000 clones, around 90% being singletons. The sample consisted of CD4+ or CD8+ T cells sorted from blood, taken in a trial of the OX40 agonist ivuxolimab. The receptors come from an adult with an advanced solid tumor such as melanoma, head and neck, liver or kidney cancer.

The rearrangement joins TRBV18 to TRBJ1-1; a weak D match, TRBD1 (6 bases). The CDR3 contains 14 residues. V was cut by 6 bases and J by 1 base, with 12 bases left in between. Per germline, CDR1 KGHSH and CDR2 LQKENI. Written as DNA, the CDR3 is TGTGCCAGCTCTCTCGAGGGGGGGAACACTGAAGCTTTCTTT. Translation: CASSLEGGNTEAFF.

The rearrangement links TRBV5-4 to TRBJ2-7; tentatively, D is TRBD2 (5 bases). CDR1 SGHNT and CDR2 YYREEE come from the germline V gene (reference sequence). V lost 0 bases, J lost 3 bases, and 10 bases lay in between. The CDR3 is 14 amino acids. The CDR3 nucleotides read TGTGCCAGCAGCTTGGACACGGGGTTCTACGAGCAGTACTTC. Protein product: CASSLDTGFYEQYF.

The CDR3 DNA is TGCGCCAGCAGCCAAGAAGGCGGGGTTGGCTACACCTTC. Translated, it gives CASSQEGGVGYTF. The genes are TRBV4-3 and TRBJ1-2; D unclear. The V end was cut by 0 bases, the J end by 7 bases, with 9 bases between. The CDR3 is made up of 13 amino acids. Germline loops: CDR1 LGHNA, CDR2 YSLEER.

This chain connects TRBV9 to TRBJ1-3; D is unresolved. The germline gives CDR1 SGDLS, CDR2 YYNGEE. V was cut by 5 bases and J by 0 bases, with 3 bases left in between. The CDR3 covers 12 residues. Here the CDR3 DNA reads TGTGCCAGCAGGGACTCTGGAAACACCATATATTTT. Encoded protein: CASRDSGNTIYF.

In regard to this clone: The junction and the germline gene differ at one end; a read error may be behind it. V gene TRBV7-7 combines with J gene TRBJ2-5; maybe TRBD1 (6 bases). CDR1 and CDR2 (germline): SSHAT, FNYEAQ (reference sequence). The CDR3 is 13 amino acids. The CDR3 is CASSAGTSATQYF. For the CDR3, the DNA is TGTGCTAGCAGCGCCGGGACATCTGCGACCCAGTACTTC. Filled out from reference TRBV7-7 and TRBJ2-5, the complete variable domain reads GAGVSQSPRYKVTKRGQDVTLRCDPISSHATLYWYQQALGQGPEFLTYFNYEAQPDKSGLPSDRFSAERPEGSISTLTIQRTEQRDSAMYRCASSAGTSATQYFGPGTRLLVL.

The CDR3 DNA reads TGTGCCTGGCTGGTCTTTGGCGAGCAGTACTTC. Translation: CAWLVFGEQYF. The chain uses TRBV30 and TRBJ2-7; no reliable D call. Trimming cost V 5 bases and J 6 bases, with 11 bases left between them. The CDR3 runs to 11 residues. CDR1 is GTSNPN, CDR2 SVGIG, per germline (reference sequence).

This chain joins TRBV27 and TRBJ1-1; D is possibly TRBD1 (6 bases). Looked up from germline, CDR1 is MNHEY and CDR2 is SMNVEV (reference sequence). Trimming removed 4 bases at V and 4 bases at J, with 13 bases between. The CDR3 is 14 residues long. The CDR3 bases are TGTGCCAGCAGTTATCAGGGGTTAGGCACTGAAGCTTTCTTT. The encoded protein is CASSYQGLGTEAFF.

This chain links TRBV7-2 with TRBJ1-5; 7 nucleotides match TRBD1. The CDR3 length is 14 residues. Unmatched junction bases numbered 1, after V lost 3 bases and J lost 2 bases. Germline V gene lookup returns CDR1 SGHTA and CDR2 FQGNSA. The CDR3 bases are TGTGCCAGCAGCTTCGGACAGGGCAATCAGCCCCAGCATTTT. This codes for CASSFGQGNQPQHF. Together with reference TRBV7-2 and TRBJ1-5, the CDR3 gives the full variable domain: GAGVSQSPSNKVTEKGKDVELRCDPISGHTALYWYRQSLGQGLEFLIYFQGNSAPDKSGLPSDRFSAERTGGSVSTLTIQRTQQEDSAVYLCASSFGQGNQPQHFGDGTRLSIL.

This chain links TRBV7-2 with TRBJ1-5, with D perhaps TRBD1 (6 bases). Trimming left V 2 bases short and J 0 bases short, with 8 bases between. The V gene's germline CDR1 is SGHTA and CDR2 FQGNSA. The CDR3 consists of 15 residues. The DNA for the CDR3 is TGTGCCAGCAGCTTATTGGGGGCTAGCAATCAGCCCCAGCATTTT. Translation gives CASSLLGASNQPQHF.

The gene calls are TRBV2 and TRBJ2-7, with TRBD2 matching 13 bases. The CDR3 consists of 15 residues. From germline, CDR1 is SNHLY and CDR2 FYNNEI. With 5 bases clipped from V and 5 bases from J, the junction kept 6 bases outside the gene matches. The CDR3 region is CASSPRTSGSNEQYF. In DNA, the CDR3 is TGTGCCAGCAGTCCCCGGACTAGCGGGAGCAACGAGCAGTACTTC. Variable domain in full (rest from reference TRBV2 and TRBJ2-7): EPEVTQTPSHQVTQMGQEVILRCVPISNHLYFYWYRQILGQKVEFLVSFYNNEISEKSEIFDDQFSVERPDGSNFTLKIRSTKLEDSAMYFCASSPRTSGSNEQYFGPGTRLTVT.

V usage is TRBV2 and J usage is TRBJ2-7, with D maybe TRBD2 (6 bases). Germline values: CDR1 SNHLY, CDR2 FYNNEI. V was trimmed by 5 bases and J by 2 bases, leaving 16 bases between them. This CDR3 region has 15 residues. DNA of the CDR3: TGTGCCAGCAGTTTAGAGGCGGGGAAGGCCTACGAGCAGTACTTC. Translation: CASSLEAGKAYEQYF.

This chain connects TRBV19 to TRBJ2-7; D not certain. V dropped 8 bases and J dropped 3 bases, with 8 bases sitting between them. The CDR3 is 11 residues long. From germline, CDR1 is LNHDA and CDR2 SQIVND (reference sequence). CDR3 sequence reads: CASRSSYEQYF. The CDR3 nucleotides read TGTGCCAGTCGTAGCAGCTACGAGCAGTACTTC.

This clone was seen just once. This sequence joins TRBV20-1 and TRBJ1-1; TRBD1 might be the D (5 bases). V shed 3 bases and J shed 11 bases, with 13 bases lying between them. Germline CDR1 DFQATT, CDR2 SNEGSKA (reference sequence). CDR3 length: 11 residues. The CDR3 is CSASRDLGAFF. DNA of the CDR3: TGCAGTGCTAGTCGGGACCTAGGGGCTTTCTTT.

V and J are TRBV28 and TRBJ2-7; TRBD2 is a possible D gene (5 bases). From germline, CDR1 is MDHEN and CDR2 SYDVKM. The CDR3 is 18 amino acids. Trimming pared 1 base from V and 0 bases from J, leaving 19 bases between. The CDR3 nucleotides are TGTGCCAGCAGTTTATTTGTCTCCGAGGGCGAGATCTCCTACGAGCAGTACTTC. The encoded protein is CASSLFVSEGEISYEQYF. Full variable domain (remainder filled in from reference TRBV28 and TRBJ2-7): DVKVTQSSRYLVKRTGEKVFLECVQDMDHENMFWYRQDPGLGLRLIYFSYDVKMKEKGDIPEGYSVSREKKERFSLILESASTNQTSMYLCASSLFVSEGEISYEQYFGPGTRLTVT.